The 27 T cell receptor beta chains below were found in one sample sequenced in a study of CD8+ T cells in alopecia areata. Following RNA extraction, reverse transcription yielded cDNA that acted as the sequencing template. Method: immunoSEQ multiplex PCR; TCRdb's copy keeps in-frame clones and lacks some. The data hold approximately 180,000 clones, with roughly 59% observed a single time. The sequencing here drew on CD4+ T cells sorted from blood, taken at week 0. The receptor source for this set is a human donor with alopecia areata.

This rearrangement joins TRBV5-1 to TRBJ1-2; D is ambiguous. The V end lost 0 bases, the J end lost 6 bases, and 6 bases lay between the germline ends. The CDR3 consists of 12 residues. Germline V CDR1 and CDR2: SGHRS, YFSETQ. The CDR3 DNA is TGCGCCAGCAGCTTGGATGTTGATGGCTACACCTTC. As protein: CASSLDVDGYTF.

A single count supports this clone. CDR3 residues: CASSVAGGPTGGEQFF. Here the CDR3 DNA reads TGTGCCAGCAGCGTAGCCGGCGGGCCAACAGGGGGTGAGCAGTTCTTC. The chain combines TRBV9 with TRBJ2-1; 8 positions match TRBD1. The CDR3 extends over 16 amino acids. With 0 bases clipped from V and 9 bases from J, the junction kept 11 bases outside the gene matches. The germline V gene has CDR1 SGDLS and CDR2 YYNGEE.

The rearrangement links TRBV29-1 to TRBJ2-1; perhaps TRBD1 as D (6 bases). CDR3 size: 13 residues. Between the trimmed V and J ends, which lost 6 bases and 2 bases, there was a span of 11 bases. In germline, CDR1 is SQVTM, CDR2 ANQGSEA. The CDR3 DNA reads TGCAGCGTCTGTAGGGACACCTACAATGAGCAGTTCTTC. It translates to CSVCRDTYNEQFF.

This clone has a handful of counts. V and J are TRBV29-1 and TRBJ2-3; 8 bases fit TRBD2. After removal of 8 bases from V and 1 base from J, the junction contained 8 bases not matched to a gene. CDR3 length: 14 amino acids. Looked up from germline, CDR1 is SQVTM and CDR2 is ANQGSEA. The CDR3 protein is CSTGLTSGTDTQYF. Written as DNA, the CDR3 is TGCAGCACCGGCTTGACTAGCGGCACAGATACGCAGTATTTT.

CDR3 amino acids: CASSLGIYEQYF. CDR3 coding DNA: TGTGCCAGCAGCTTAGGAATCTACGAGCAGTACTTC. V usage is TRBV11-2 and J usage is TRBJ2-7; D not resolved. This CDR3 has 12 amino acids. The V gene's germline CDR1 is SGHAT and CDR2 FQNNGV. V was pared by 1 base and J by 3 bases, with 4 bases between.

The chain uses TRBV11-2 and TRBJ2-3; 11 positions match TRBD2. V shed 2 bases and J 6 bases; nucleotides not matched to a gene: 4. The CDR3 has 15 residues. From germline, CDR1 is SGHAT and CDR2 FQNNGV. The CDR3 DNA sequence: TGTGCCAGCAGCTTAAAAGCTAGCGGGGGGGATACGCAGTATTTT. This translates into CASSLKASGGDTQYF.

This clone appeared once. The CDR3 reads CASVPVGGADTQYF. The CDR3 DNA sequence: TGTGCCAGCGTCCCCGTGGGGGGCGCAGATACGCAGTATTTT. V and J are TRBV5-6 and TRBJ2-3; D may correspond to TRBD1 or TRBD2 (6 bases each). V was cut by 7 bases and J by 4 bases, with 16 bases left in between. Germline CDR1 and CDR2: SGHDT and YYEEEE. The CDR3 contains 14 residues.

The chain carries TRBV29-1 and TRBJ2-3; D gene uncertain. This CDR3 contains 11 residues. Germline V CDR1 and CDR2: SQVTM, ANQGSEA. V was cut by 6 bases and J by 6 bases, with 10 bases left in between. The CDR3 DNA sequence: TGCAGCGTCGGCCAGCTCGATACGCAGTATTTT. Amino acids: CSVGQLDTQYF.

The chain combines TRBV18 with TRBJ2-1; D not resolved. V lost 2 bases to trimming and J lost 10 bases, with 6 bases between them. The CDR3 has 11 amino acids. Germline V gene data show CDR1 as KGHSH and CDR2 as LQKENI. This chain's CDR3 is CASSPSQEQFF. CDR3 nucleotides: TGTGCCAGCTCACCATCACAGGAGCAGTTCTTC.

J is TRBJ2-1 and V is TRBV6-5; the D gene is possibly TRBD2 (5 bases). This CDR3 has 13 amino acids. V lost 7 bases and J lost 10, with 17 bases in between. Germline lookup yields CDR1 MNHEY and CDR2 SVGAGI. The CDR3 nucleotides are TGTGCCAGCAAGAAACCGGGGAACTACGAGCAGTTCTTC. It translates to CASKKPGNYEQFF.

V gene TRBV6-1 combines with J gene TRBJ2-7; 10 bases map to TRBD1. There are 14 residues in the CDR3. V dropped 5 bases and J dropped 0; count of bases not matched to a gene: 1. The germline V gene has CDR1 MNHNS and CDR2 SASEGT. CDR3 in amino acids: CASSRTGGSYEQYF. The DNA of the CDR3 is TGTGCCAGCAGTCGGACAGGGGGCTCCTACGAGCAGTACTTC.

The V gene is TRBV29-1, the J gene TRBJ2-3; D not resolved. CDR3 length: 13 residues. Trimming removed 4 bases from V and 6 bases from J, with 14 bases in between. Germline V lookup: CDR1 SQVTM, CDR2 ANQGSEA. CDR3 DNA sequence: TGCAGCGTTGGACTTCTCCTAGAGGATACGCAGTATTTT. The encoded protein is CSVGLLLEDTQYF.

This chain joins TRBV27 and TRBJ1-1; D is possibly TRBD1 (6 bases). The CDR3 has 14 residues. V was trimmed by 2 bases and J by 1 base, leaving 8 bases between them. The germline V gene encodes CDR1 MNHEY and CDR2 SMNVEV (reference sequence). The chain's CDR3 is CASSLGGPNTEAFF. DNA for the CDR3: TGTGCCAGCAGTTTAGGGGGGCCGAACACTGAAGCTTTCTTT.

This clone was seen a handful of times. The chain recombines TRBV2 with TRBJ1-5, with 7 bases matching TRBD1. The CDR3 has 13 amino acids. The trim removed 7 bases at V and 6 bases at J, leaving 6 bases unmatched. The germline V gene encodes CDR1 SNHLY and CDR2 FYNNEI. The DNA for the CDR3 is TGTGCCAGCACAAGACAGGGTTCTCAGCCCCAGCATTTT. Amino acid sequence: CASTRQGSQPQHF.

This clone turned up a few times. This chain links TRBV29-1 with TRBJ2-7; a possible D gene is TRBD2 (6 bases). Germline V gene lookup returns CDR1 SQVTM and CDR2 ANQGSEA. This CDR3 comprises 14 residues. The V and J ends lost 6 bases and 7 bases respectively, with 22 bases between them. The CDR3 DNA sequence: TGCAGCGTGCGGGGCCCGCCTCAGCCGTGGGAGCAGTACTTC. Translating it yields CSVRGPPQPWEQYF.

This clone was seen many times. This CDR3 reads CASSDRGLVEKLFF. CDR3 DNA sequence: TGTGCCAGCAGTGACAGGGGATTGGTGGAAAAACTGTTTTTT. V gene TRBV6-1 combines with J gene TRBJ1-4; D is possibly TRBD1 (6 bases). Germline V gene data show CDR1 as MNHNS and CDR2 as SASEGT. V was trimmed by 3 bases and J by 8 bases, leaving 13 bases between them. CDR3 length equals 14 residues.

V usage is TRBV4-3 and J usage is TRBJ1-1; D is unresolved. The germline CDR1 and CDR2 sequences are LGHNA and YSLEER. This CDR3 spans 14 amino acids. V lost 1 base, J lost 6 bases, and 12 bases lay in between. In nucleotides, the CDR3 is TGCGCCAGCAGCCAAGGGACCCGACGTTCTGAAGCTTTCTTT. Residues: CASSQGTRRSEAFF.

The gene calls are TRBV29-1 and TRBJ2-3; D may match TRBD1 or TRBD2 (6 bases each). The CDR3 runs to 13 residues. CDR1 and CDR2 from the germline V gene are SQVTM and ANQGSEA. Trimming took off 8 bases at V and 2 bases at J, with 14 bases between the two ends. CDR3 in DNA: TGCAGCACATCGGGGGCGTCCACAGATACGCAGTATTTT. Translation: CSTSGASTDTQYF.

The chain is built from TRBV7-9 and TRBJ2-1; TRBD1 might be the D (5 bases). Trimming pared 1 base from V and 1 base from J, leaving 8 bases between. Germline V gene data show CDR1 as SEHNR and CDR2 as FQNEAQ (reference sequence). The CDR3 covers 15 residues. The CDR3 sequence is CASSLGGTSYNEQFF. CDR3 coding DNA: TGTGCCAGCAGCTTAGGGGGCACGTCCTACAATGAGCAGTTCTTC.

This chain uses TRBV7-2 with TRBJ1-2; a weak D match, TRBD1 (5 bases). Germline V gene lookup returns CDR1 SGHTA and CDR2 FQGNSA. V was clipped by 1 base and J by 4 bases, with 10 bases between them. The CDR3 spans 14 residues. CDR3 nucleotide sequence: TGTGCCAGCAGCTTAGGGCAGGGAATCTATGGCTACACCTTC. This gives the protein CASSLGQGIYGYTF.

The V gene is TRBV20-1, the J gene TRBJ2-1; no firm D call. Germline CDR1 is DFQATT and CDR2 is SNEGSKA (reference sequence). The CDR3 spans 10 residues. Between the trimmed V and J ends, which lost 5 bases and 7 bases, there was a span of 6 bases. CDR3 nucleotide sequence: TGCAGTGCTCATAGGAATGAGCAGTTCTTC. It translates to CSAHRNEQFF.

Only a few counts were recorded for this clone. The chain recombines TRBV10-3 with TRBJ1-5; possibly TRBD1 for D (5 bases). The V gene's germline CDR1 is ENHRY and CDR2 SYGVKD. This CDR3 comprises 13 residues. Between the trimmed V and J ends, which lost 4 bases and 10 bases, there was a span of 14 bases. The CDR3 DNA sequence: TGTGCCATCAGTGTCAGGGAGGCTGATCCCCAGCATTTT. Encoded protein: CAISVREADPQHF.

In its sample, this clone was seen a few times. DNA of the CDR3: TGCAGCGTTGACTTTGTGGGGGCCTACAATGAGCAGTTCTTC. This translates into CSVDFVGAYNEQFF. This chain links TRBV29-1 with TRBJ2-1; D possibly uses TRBD1 or TRBD2 (5 bases each). The germline V gene has CDR1 SQVTM and CDR2 ANQGSEA. V shed 3 bases and J shed 2 bases, with 11 bases lying between them. The CDR3 is 14 amino acids.

The chain uses TRBV30 and TRBJ1-6; 8 bases match TRBD1. Looked up from germline, CDR1 is GTSNPN and CDR2 is SVGIG (reference sequence). The CDR3 has 15 amino acids. With V trimmed by 2 bases and J by 9 bases, 9 bases remained unmatched. CDR3 coding DNA: TGTGCCTGGAGTTTGGGCACAGGGGGTTTTTCACCCCTCCACTTT. It translates to CAWSLGTGGFSPLHF.

The chain recombines TRBV7-2 with TRBJ2-5; no clear D gene. Germline CDR1 is SGHTA and CDR2 is FQGNSA. The CDR3 extends over 14 amino acids. Between the trimmed V and J ends, which lost 4 bases and 6 bases, there was a span of 15 bases. The CDR3 region is CASSYPLRGKTQYF. CDR3 sequence (DNA): TGTGCCAGCAGCTACCCTCTTCGTGGAAAGACCCAGTACTTC.

The gene calls are TRBV7-2 and TRBJ2-7, with a weak D call TRBD2 (5 bases). CDR3 size: 14 residues. Between the trimmed V and J ends, which lost 1 base and 0 bases, there was a span of 7 bases. Germline CDR1 reads SGHTA; CDR2 reads FQGNSA. The CDR3 sequence: CASSLGTGSYEQYF. In nucleotides, the CDR3 is TGTGCCAGCAGCTTAGGGACTGGCTCCTACGAGCAGTACTTC.

J is TRBJ2-2 and V is TRBV7-3; weak D call: TRBD2 (6 bases). Trimming took 6 bases from V and 5 from J, leaving 22 bases between them. Germline V gene data show CDR1 as SGHTA and CDR2 as FQGTGA. CDR3 length: 17 amino acids. The CDR3: CASSPNAGPQETGELFF. For the CDR3, the DNA is TGTGCCAGCAGTCCCAACGCGGGGCCCCAGGAGACCGGGGAGCTGTTTTTT.